These 19 T cell receptor beta chains were sequenced from one sample in a study of T cells in Graves' hyperthyroidism and ophthalmopathy (dated by TCRdb to between 2019 and 2020). The library came from multiplex PCR. Instrument used: Illumina HiSeq 2000. The TCR beta CDR3 regions were amplified from RNA transcripts. A first-round RT-PCR of the TCR CDR3 used the HTBI primer set with the Qiagen OneStep RT-PCR kit. TCRdb handled the public reads itself, with Q25 trimming in fastp and clone calling in MiXCR, and kept productive beta chains. A single entry per CDR3 protein holds the most common genes and DNA from its merged rows. The sample data list about 50,000 distinct CDR3 sequences, and less than 50% of these were observed just once. The ten largest make up approximately 13% of the sample. What was sequenced was blood. These receptors were taken from a woman aged 25-40 years with Graves' ophthalmopathy.

The CDR3 nucleotides are TGTGCCAGCAGCTTGGGACCATTGGCTAGCGATAATTCACCCCTCCACTTT. Its protein product is CASSLGPLASDNSPLHF. The chain recombines TRBV5-4 with TRBJ1-6; D remains ambiguous. The CDR3 loop spans 17 amino acids. Germline lookup yields CDR1 SGHNT and CDR2 YYREEE (reference sequence). The V and J ends lost 0 bases and 5 bases respectively, with 15 bases between them.

The chain carries TRBV19 and TRBJ1-1, with 8 bases identical to TRBD1. CDR1 LNHDA and CDR2 SQIVND come from the germline V gene (reference sequence). The CDR3 sequence is 14 residues long. The J segment lost 8 bases and the V segment lost 5 bases, leaving 10 bases of the junction unmatched. CDR3 bases: TGTGCCAGTAGTTCATCCAGGGGGCTAGTGGAAGCTTTCTTT. It codes for CASSSSRGLVEAFF.

This clonotype is termed medium-sized. DNA of the CDR3: TGTGCCACCAGTGATGCTGGGGCTGGGGCCAACGTCCTGACTTTC. Translation gives CATSDAGAGANVLTF. The chain couples TRBV24-1 to TRBJ2-6; D remains unclear. Per the germline V gene, CDR1 is KGHDR and CDR2 is SFDVKD. V dropped 3 bases and J dropped 2 bases, with 7 bases sitting between them. The CDR3 sequence is 15 residues long.

V usage is TRBV5-6 and J usage is TRBJ1-5; D not resolved. CDR3 length equals 13 residues. The germline V and J ends were trimmed by 5 bases and 3 bases, with 9 bases remaining between them. The germline V gene encodes CDR1 SGHDT and CDR2 YYEEEE. The CDR3 DNA follows: TGTGCCAGCAGTTTACGGGACAATCAGCCCCAGCATTTT. Translation gives CASSLRDNQPQHF.

This clonotype was counted at least ten times. It may be a read error: a sequence one base away is much more abundant. The rearrangement links TRBV6-1 to TRBJ1-6; D remains ambiguous. The V gene's germline CDR1 is MNHNS and CDR2 SASEGT. This CDR3 contains 12 residues. The CDR3: CAGSASGGPLHF. The CDR3 DNA sequence: TGTGCCGGCAGTGCCTCAGGTGGACCCCTCCACTTT.

The V gene is TRBV12-3 or TRBV12-4, the J gene TRBJ1-5; 7 bases fit TRBD1. The ends lost 3 bases at V and 10 bases at J; junction bases unmatched: 12. The CDR3 runs 15 residues. CDR3 DNA sequence: TGTGCCAGCAGTTTGAATAGAGGGGGCGATTCACCCCAGCATTTT. Translated: CASSLNRGGDSPQHF.

This clonotype occurred many times. V and J are TRBV2 and TRBJ1-5; no clear D gene. From germline, CDR1 is SNHLY and CDR2 FYNNEI. The V gene lost 7 bases and the J gene lost 1 base, with 11 bases spanning the gap. The CDR3 sequence is 14 residues long. The CDR3 DNA reads as TGTGCCAGCACCCGTTTGGGGAGCAATCAGCCCCAGCATTTT. Encoded protein: CASTRLGSNQPQHF.

A few counts support this clonotype. The chain carries TRBV29-1 and TRBJ2-2, with D possibly TRBD2 on 6 matching bases. V lost 4 bases and J lost 7, with 10 bases in between. The CDR3 consists of 12 residues. Germline V gene sequence: CDR1 SQVTM, CDR2 ANQGSEA. The CDR3 spells CSVVTSGGELFF. As DNA, the CDR3 is TGCAGCGTTGTGACTAGTGGCGGGGAGCTGTTTTTT.

The CDR3 loop is CSVVLGTGSEQYF. The CDR3 region has the DNA TGCAGCGTTGTCCTGGGGACAGGGAGTGAGCAGTACTTC. The chain uses TRBV29-1 and TRBJ2-7; 9 positions agree with TRBD1. CDR3 size: 13 residues. The ends lost 4 bases at V and 7 bases at J; junction bases unmatched: 8. The germline gives CDR1 SQVTM, CDR2 ANQGSEA.

Relative to its sample, this clonotype is medium-sized. V is TRBV20-1 and J is TRBJ2-1; TRBD2 agrees at 11 bases. The ends lost 6 bases at V and 6 bases at J; junction bases unmatched: 4. The CDR3 contains 13 residues. Per germline, CDR1 DFQATT and CDR2 SNEGSKA (reference sequence). For the CDR3, the DNA is TGCAGTGCGACTAGCGGGAAAGGCAATGAGCAGTTCTTC. Amino acid sequence: CSATSGKGNEQFF.

The gene calls are TRBV9 and TRBJ2-7; TRBD2 agrees at 10 bases. The CDR3 spans 15 residues. Germline-derived CDR1 and CDR2 are SGDLS and YYNGEE. J gave up 5 bases and V 6 bases, and 11 bases lay outside the gene matches. The CDR3 loop reads CASTRAGGMVHEQYF. The CDR3 DNA sequence: TGTGCCAGCACCCGAGCGGGAGGGATGGTCCACGAGCAGTACTTC.

With respect to this clonotype: Given the absence of the conserved phenylalanine or tryptophan at the CDR3 end, a read error is likely. J is TRBJ2-7 and V is TRBV3-1; D is uncertain. Germline CDR1 is LGHDT and CDR2 is YNNKEL (reference sequence). The CDR3 extends over 14 amino acids. V dropped 4 bases and J dropped 2 bases, with 12 bases sitting between them. As DNA, the CDR3 is TGTGCCAGCAGCCCGTTGCCTGGGCCCTACGAGCAGTACCTC. Protein product: CASSPLPGPYEQYL.

This clonotype was counted at least ten times. It may be a read error: a sequence one base away is much more abundant. This sequence joins TRBV5-1 and TRBJ2-7; D might be TRBD2 (6 bases). Germline V CDR1 and CDR2: SGHRS, YFSETQ. This CDR3 comprises 14 residues. V was trimmed by 0 bases and J by 2 bases, leaving 9 bases between them. The CDR3 bases are TGCGCCAGCAGCTTGGCGGGGGACGCCTACGAGCAGTACTTC. Translating gives CASSLAGDAYEQYF.

This clonotype has a count of ten or more. The gene calls are TRBV20-1 and TRBJ1-2; D may be TRBD1 (5 bases). There are 16 residues in the CDR3. Germline lookup yields CDR1 DFQATT and CDR2 SNEGSKA (reference sequence). V was cut by 1 base and J by 2 bases, with 17 bases left in between. CDR3 region: CSARGAGVQTNYGYTF. The CDR3 DNA sequence: TGCAGTGCTAGAGGTGCGGGGGTGCAGACCAACTATGGCTACACCTTC.

The chain couples TRBV5-6 to TRBJ2-1, with 10 bases matching TRBD2. The germline gives CDR1 SGHDT, CDR2 YYEEEE. V shed 4 bases, J shed 2 bases, and the junction held 3 bases outside the gene matches. This CDR3 spans 15 amino acids. CDR3 DNA sequence: TGTGCCAGCAGCGCCGGGACTAGCGCCTACAATGAGCAGTTCTTC. Its translation is CASSAGTSAYNEQFF.

This clonotype appeared many times. This sequence joins TRBV19 and TRBJ1-1; 8 nucleotides line up with TRBD1. After removal of 3 bases from V and 5 bases from J, the junction contained 11 bases not matched to a gene. The germline V gene encodes CDR1 LNHDA and CDR2 SQIVND (reference sequence). The CDR3 totals 16 residues. The chain's CDR3 is CASSMSLDRVWTEAFF. The CDR3 bases are TGTGCCAGTAGTATGAGTCTGGACAGGGTTTGGACTGAAGCTTTCTTT.

This clonotype was counted many times. The chain couples TRBV9 to TRBJ1-5, with D perhaps matching TRBD1 (5 bases). V was cut by 7 bases and J by 0 bases, with 8 bases left in between. The CDR3 is made up of 13 amino acids. Germline V gives CDR1 SGDLS, CDR2 YYNGEE. The CDR3 nucleotides are TGTGCCAGCGGCAGGGATAGCAATCAGCCCCAGCATTTT. It yields the protein CASGRDSNQPQHF.

This clonotype has at least ten counts. The J gene is TRBJ2-1, the V gene TRBV7-8, with TRBD2 identical over 9 bases. Germline CDR1 reads SGHVS; CDR2 reads FQNEAQ. CDR3 length equals 15 residues. Trimming took 1 base from V and 6 from J; bases not matched to a gene: 4. The CDR3 sequence: CASSLGGLASNEQFF. The CDR3 DNA reads as TGTGCCAGCAGCTTAGGAGGACTAGCGTCCAATGAGCAGTTCTTC.

This clonotype was seen many times. The CDR3, as DNA: TGTGCCAGCAGCCCAGCCACGAGCACAGATACGCAGTATTTT. It encodes CASSPATSTDTQYF. The chain carries TRBV7-3 and TRBJ2-3; no firm D call. Trimming pared 5 bases from V and 0 bases from J, leaving 9 bases between. This CDR3 is built from 14 residues. Looked up from germline, CDR1 is SGHTA and CDR2 is FQGTGA.